This T cell receptor (beta chain) was found in a study of OX40 agonist ivuxolimab in advanced cancers. About the research overall: The dose-escalation cohort had hepatocellular carcinoma, melanoma, renal cell or head and neck cancer. Points from the study as a whole: With doses of 0.1 to 3.0 mg/kg, CD4+ and CD8+ blood T cells had undergone clonal expansion by week 6. Certain nonresponders likewise exhibited a low normalized T-cell clonal expansion.

The method was immunoSEQ multiplex PCR; TCRdb's version includes in-frame clones alone and lacks a portion of them. The table records about 81,000 clones, approximately 94% of them present only once. The CDR3 consists of 16 residues. The V and J ends lost 1 base and 6 bases respectively, with 18 bases between them. Germline V gives CDR1 MGHRA, CDR2 YSYEKL. As concerns this clone: Its antigen is undetermined.

This receptor was taken from an adult with an advanced solid tumor such as melanoma, head and neck, liver or kidney cancer. Here the sequenced sample was CD4+ or CD8+ T cells sorted from blood, taken in a trial of the OX40 agonist ivuxolimab. The V and J genes are TRBV4-1 and TRBJ1-2; D possibly corresponds to TRBD1 (6 bases). CDR3 sequence: CASSQGIRDTLNGYTF. CDR3 nucleotide sequence: TGCGCCAGCAGCCAAGGGATCCGGGACACCCTAAATGGCTACACCTTC.